One sample yielded the 24 T cell receptor beta chains listed below, sequenced in a study of T cells in Graves' hyperthyroidism and ophthalmopathy. RNA transcripts were the template for amplifying TCR beta CDR3 regions. Initially, a first-round RT-PCR of the TCR CDR3 employed the HTBI primer set. TCRdb used MiXCR to reprocess the multiplex PCR reads, holding one entry per CDR3 protein. The table has about 500,000 distinct CDR3 sequences, over 15% seen once. Input material: blood. These receptors came from a woman aged 18-29 years with Graves' hyperthyroidism.

There are a few counts of this clonotype. The J gene is TRBJ1-4, the V gene TRBV7-9, with TRBD1 as a possible D gene (5 bases). V shed 4 bases and J shed 0 bases, with 15 bases lying between them. The CDR3 is 17 amino acids. Germline CDR1 and CDR2: SEHNR and FQNEAQ (reference sequence). CDR3 sequence reads: CASSSLTAPATNEKLFF. CDR3 in DNA: TGTGCCAGCAGCTCGCTGACAGCCCCTGCAACTAATGAAAAACTGTTTTTT.

This chain links TRBV5-1 with TRBJ1-4, with D hard to call. The V end lost 4 bases, the J end lost 4 bases, and 17 bases lay between the germline ends. The CDR3 extends over 16 amino acids. CDR1 is SGHRS, CDR2 YFSETQ, per germline. This CDR3 reads CASSRRLVTDNEKLFF. The CDR3 DNA follows: TGCGCCAGCAGCCGGCGTTTGGTTACGGATAATGAAAAACTGTTTTTT.

This clonotype was observed a handful of times. V and J are TRBV12-5 and TRBJ1-1; tentative D call: TRBD1 (5 bases). This CDR3 has 18 amino acids. CDR1 and CDR2 (germline): LGHNT, FRNRAP. The V end was cut by 4 bases, the J end by 0 bases, with 21 bases between. CDR3 sequence: CASGSALKDSHMNTEAFF. The DNA of the CDR3 is TGTGCTAGTGGTTCAGCGCTTAAAGACAGTCACATGAACACTGAAGCTTTCTTT. The whole variable domain, remainder taken from reference TRBV12-5 and TRBJ1-1, is DARVTQTPRHKVTEMGQEVTMRCQPILGHNTVFWYRQTMMQGLELLAYFRNRAPLDDSGMPKDRFSAEMPDATLATLKIQPSEPRDSAVYFCASGSALKDSHMNTEAFFGQGTRLTVV.

This clonotype was observed many times. The V and J genes are TRBV7-2 and TRBJ1-2; no clear D. This CDR3 is built from 14 residues. CDR1 is SGHTA, CDR2 FQGNSA, per germline. The V end lost 1 base, the J end lost 4 bases, and 10 bases lay between the germline ends. CDR3 DNA: TGTGCCAGCAGCTTAGTCGGAAAGGGCTATGGCTACACCTTC. The encoded protein is CASSLVGKGYGYTF.

This clonotype was seen many times. The rearrangement joins TRBV28 to TRBJ2-7; D may be TRBD1 or TRBD2 (5 bases each). Trimming cost V 7 bases and J 2 bases, with 15 bases left between them. CDR3 length: 14 amino acids. CDR1 and CDR2 (germline): MDHEN, SYDVKM. CDR3 sequence reads: CASTTWGTTYEQYF. The CDR3 DNA is TGTGCCAGCACCACCTGGGGGACCACCTACGAGCAGTACTTC.

The chain combines TRBV27 with TRBJ2-1; maybe TRBD1 (6 bases). V dropped 6 bases and J dropped 14 bases, with 17 bases sitting between them. CDR1 is MNHEY and CDR2 is SMNVEV in the germline V gene (reference sequence). There are 12 residues in the CDR3. CDR3 loop: CASSPGDGTEFF. CDR3 in DNA: TGTGCCAGCAGCCCAGGGGACGGTACGGAGTTCTTC.

J is TRBJ1-1 and V is TRBV5-1; TRBD1 matches 10 bases. Germline trimming cut 8 bases from V and 3 bases from J; bases unmatched to any gene: 4. CDR1 is SGHRS, CDR2 YFSETQ, per germline. The CDR3 totals 13 residues. The CDR3 region is CASGQGGDTEAFF. CDR3 DNA sequence: TGCGCCAGTGGACAGGGGGGGGACACTGAAGCTTTCTTT.

The rearrangement uses TRBV28 and TRBJ2-7; TRBD1 agrees at 10 bases. Germline V gene sequence: CDR1 MDHEN, CDR2 SYDVKM. V lost 5 bases to trimming and J lost 4 bases; unmatched junction nucleotides: 8. CDR3 length equals 15 residues. The CDR3 nucleotides read TGTGCCAGCAGTCCACCGGACAGGGGGAGATACGAGCAGTACTTC. Translation gives CASSPPDRGRYEQYF.

This clonotype rates as medium-sized (0.01 to 0.1%). DNA for the CDR3: TGCAGTGCTAGAGGGACAGGGGACACTGAAGCTTTCTTT. Its translation is CSARGTGDTEAFF. The V call is TRBV20-1, the J call TRBJ1-1; 9 bases are shared with TRBD1. From germline, CDR1 is DFQATT and CDR2 SNEGSKA (reference sequence). The J segment lost 3 bases and the V segment lost 1 base, leaving 0 bases of the junction unmatched. The CDR3 is 13 residues long.

Only a few counts were recorded for this clonotype. The rearrangement uses TRBV24-1 and TRBJ2-5, with 7 bases fitting TRBD1. After removal of 5 bases from V and 5 bases from J, the junction contained 10 bases not matched to a gene. This CDR3 spans 15 amino acids. Germline V lookup: CDR1 KGHDR, CDR2 SFDVKD. CDR3 sequence (DNA): TGTGCCACCAGTGGACTACTACAGGGGACGGAGACCCAGTACTTC. Residues: CATSGLLQGTETQYF.

The table lists this clonotype with many counts. This rearrangement joins TRBV12-3 or TRBV12-4 to TRBJ2-2, with TRBD1 as a possible D gene (6 bases). The CDR3 is made up of 18 amino acids. V dropped 3 bases and J dropped 0 bases, with 17 bases sitting between them. This CDR3 reads CASSLVRDIPTNTGELFF. In nucleotides, the CDR3 is TGTGCCAGCAGTTTGGTCAGGGACATACCAACGAACACCGGGGAGCTGTTTTTT.

This clonotype was seen more than once but under ten times. A read error may account for a junction end that differs from germline. This chain connects TRBV19 to TRBJ1-4; D ambiguous. The length of the CDR3 is 14 residues. In germline, CDR1 is LNHDA, CDR2 SQIVND (reference sequence). The CDR3 DNA is TGTGCCAATAGTATATTAGGTCACGGTGAAAAACTGTTTTTT. Translating gives CANSILGHGEKLFF.

For the CDR3, the DNA is TGTGCCAGCAGCCCCAGCCCGGCAGGGGAAACCGGGGAGCTGTTTTTT. The encoded protein is CASSPSPAGETGELFF. The chain recombines TRBV9 with TRBJ2-2; D might be TRBD1 (6 bases). The V and J ends lost 4 bases and 5 bases respectively, with 18 bases between them. From germline, CDR1 is SGDLS and CDR2 YYNGEE. CDR3 length equals 16 residues.

This clonotype was seen ten or more times. The genes are TRBV5-4 and TRBJ2-1; no reliable D call. Per the germline V gene, CDR1 is SGHNT and CDR2 is YYREEE (reference sequence). The germline V and J ends were trimmed by 1 base and 10 bases, with 9 bases remaining between them. The CDR3 has 12 residues. The CDR3 sequence is CASSLFPGEQFF. In DNA, the CDR3 is TGTGCCAGCAGCTTGTTTCCTGGAGAGCAGTTCTTC.

This clonotype was recorded many times. The chain couples TRBV6-1 to TRBJ1-5; TRBD1 agrees at 9 bases. V lost 2 bases and J lost 0; bases outside the gene matches: 14. The CDR3 contains 20 residues. Germline V gene data show CDR1 as MNHNS and CDR2 as SASEGT. CDR3 sequence reads: CASSENTGTGWLISNQPQHF. The CDR3 DNA reads TGTGCCAGCAGTGAAAACACCGGGACAGGGTGGTTAATTAGCAATCAGCCCCAGCATTTT.

This chain joins TRBV9 and TRBJ1-2; possible D gene TRBD1, 5 bases. Germline CDR1 is SGDLS and CDR2 is YYNGEE. V lost 4 bases to trimming and J lost 7 bases, with 14 bases between them. CDR3 size: 13 residues. This chain's CDR3 is CASSLTGVGGYTF. The CDR3, as DNA: TGTGCCAGCAGCTTGACGGGGGTCGGTGGCTACACCTTC.

This clonotype was detected only a few times. V and J are TRBV10-3 and TRBJ1-5; perhaps TRBD1 as D (6 bases). There are 15 residues in the CDR3. V was shortened by 5 bases and J by 2 bases, with 13 bases between the two germline ends. CDR1 and CDR2 (germline): ENHRY, SYGVKD. The CDR3 sequence: CAISRGGSGNQPQHF. The CDR3 nucleotides are TGTGCCATCAGTAGAGGGGGGTCGGGCAATCAGCCCCAGCATTTT.

With respect to this clonotype: A much larger clone lies a single base off, so this may be a read error. The chain couples TRBV12-3 or TRBV12-4 to TRBJ2-3; D unresolved. CDR3 length equals 17 residues. The CDR3 is CVSSLAPRLRFPDTQYF. The CDR3 DNA reads TGTGTCAGCAGTTTGGCCCCCCGACTCAGGTTCCCAGATACGCAGTATTTT.

This clonotype was detected a few times. V usage is TRBV12-3 or TRBV12-4 and J usage is TRBJ1-2; D ambiguous. There are 16 residues in the CDR3. With 7 bases removed from V and 0 bases from J, the gap between germline ends came to 18 bases. The CDR3, as DNA: TGTGCCAGCAACCCTATCGTGGCGGATTCTAACTATGGCTACACCTTC. Translated, it gives CASNPIVADSNYGYTF.

This clonotype has only one observation. The J gene is TRBJ2-3, the V gene TRBV6-5; the D gene is possibly TRBD1 (6 bases). The CDR3 extends over 14 amino acids. CDR1 and CDR2 from the germline V gene are MNHEY and SVGAGI. V dropped 5 bases and J dropped 2 bases, with 11 bases sitting between them. CDR3 sequence: CASSNTGPTDTQYF. Written as DNA, the CDR3 is TGTGCCAGCAGTAACACAGGGCCCACAGATACGCAGTATTTT.

The CDR3 here is CASSGVGTGDRSYEQYF. For the CDR3, the DNA is TGTGCCAGCAGCGGGGTGGGGACAGGGGATCGCTCCTACGAGCAGTACTTC. The chain employs TRBV13 and TRBJ2-7, with 10 positions matching TRBD1. The germline CDR1 and CDR2 sequences are PRHDT and FYEKMQ (reference sequence). This CDR3 is 17 amino acids long. Trimming removed 5 bases from V and 0 bases from J; junction bases left unmatched: 10.

Many counts were recorded for this clonotype. The rearrangement uses TRBV10-2 and TRBJ2-5; D may be TRBD1 or TRBD2 (7 bases each). Germline V gene data show CDR1 as WSHSY and CDR2 as SAAADI. This CDR3 contains 17 residues. Trimming left V 4 bases short and J 2 bases short, with 20 bases between. The CDR3 sequence: CASSGGDSGVIQETQYF. CDR3 DNA sequence: TGCGCCAGCAGTGGGGGGGACAGCGGGGTGATACAAGAGACCCAGTACTTC.

The chain links TRBV5-1 to TRBJ2-2; D is unclear. The CDR3 runs 12 residues. In germline, CDR1 is SGHRS, CDR2 YFSETQ. V lost 6 bases and J lost 3, with 6 bases in between. CDR3 DNA: TGCGCCAGCAAAAGTGACACCGGGGAGCTGTTTTTT. This sequence encodes CASKSDTGELFF.

V gene TRBV28 combines with J gene TRBJ1-6; D not resolved. The CDR3 sequence is 14 residues long. Germline CDR1 MDHEN, CDR2 SYDVKM. The V end was cut by 2 bases, the J end by 7 bases, with 9 bases between. The CDR3 reads CASSLAETNSPLHF. The CDR3 nucleotides are TGTGCCAGCAGTTTAGCAGAAACAAATTCACCCCTCCACTTT.